The source of this T cell receptor (beta chain) is a study of blood T cell repertoires in COVID-19. For the study at large: PBMCs, B-cell-depleted T cells, or T cells were the source of the cDNA or gDNA that made up the material.

Trimming shortened V by 4 bases and J by 0 bases, and 13 bases separated the two germline ends. The germline CDR1 and CDR2 sequences are SGHKS and YYEKEE (reference sequence). The CDR3 runs 15 residues. As processed by the authors: Amplification of reference gene primers provided the estimated nucleated cell counts. The method was immunoSEQ multiplex PCR; TCRdb's version includes in-frame clones alone and lacks a portion of them. That table is the source of V, J and clone size, and D and trimming were worked out from the DNA. The table has approximately 20,000 clones, roughly nine tenths seen once. The V call is TRBV5-5, the J call TRBJ1-2; no firm D call. The sequence came from a man aged 65 to 79 with acute or convalescent COVID-19. Source material: peripheral blood. The CDR3 bases are TGTGCCAGCAGCCCGCAGGCCTCAACTAACTATGGCTACACCTTC. Its translation: CASSPQASTNYGYTF. Full variable domain (missing parts from reference TRBV5-5 and TRBJ1-2): DAGVTQSPTHLIKTRGQQVTLRCSPISGHKSVSWYQQVLGQGPQFIFQYYEKEERGRGNFPDRFSARQFPNYSSELNVNALLLGDSALYLCASSPQASTNYGYTFGSGTRLTVV.